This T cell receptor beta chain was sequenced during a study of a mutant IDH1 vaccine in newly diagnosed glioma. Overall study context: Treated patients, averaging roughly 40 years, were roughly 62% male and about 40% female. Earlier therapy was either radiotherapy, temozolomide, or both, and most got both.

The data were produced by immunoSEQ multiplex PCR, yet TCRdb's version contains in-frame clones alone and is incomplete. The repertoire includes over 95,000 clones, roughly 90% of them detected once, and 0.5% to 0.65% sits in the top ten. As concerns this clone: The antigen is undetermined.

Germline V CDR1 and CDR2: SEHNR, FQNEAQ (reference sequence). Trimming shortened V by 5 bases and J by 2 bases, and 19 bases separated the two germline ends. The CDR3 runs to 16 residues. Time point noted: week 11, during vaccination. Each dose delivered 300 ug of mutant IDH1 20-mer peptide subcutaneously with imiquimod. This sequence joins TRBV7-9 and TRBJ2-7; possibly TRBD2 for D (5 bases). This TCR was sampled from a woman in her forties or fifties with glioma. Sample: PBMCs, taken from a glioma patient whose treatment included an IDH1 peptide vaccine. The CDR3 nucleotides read TGTGCCAGCAGCCCGGCGGCGGGTTCACCGCCCTACGAGCAGTACTTC. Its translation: CASSPAAGSPPYEQYF.